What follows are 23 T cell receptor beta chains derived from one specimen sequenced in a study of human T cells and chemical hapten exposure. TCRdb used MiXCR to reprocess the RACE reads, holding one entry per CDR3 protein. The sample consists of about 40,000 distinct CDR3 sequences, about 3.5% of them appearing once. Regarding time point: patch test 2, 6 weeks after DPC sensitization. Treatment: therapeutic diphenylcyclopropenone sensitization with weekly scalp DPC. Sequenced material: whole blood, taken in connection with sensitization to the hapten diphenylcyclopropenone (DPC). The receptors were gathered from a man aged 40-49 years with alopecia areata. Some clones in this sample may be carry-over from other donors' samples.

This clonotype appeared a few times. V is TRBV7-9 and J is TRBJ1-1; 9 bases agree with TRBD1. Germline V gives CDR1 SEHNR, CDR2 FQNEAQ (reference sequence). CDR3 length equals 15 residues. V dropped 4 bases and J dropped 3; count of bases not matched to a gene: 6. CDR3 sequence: CASSSTGGADTEAFF. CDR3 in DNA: TGTGCCAGCAGCTCTACAGGGGGCGCGGACACTGAAGCTTTCTTT.

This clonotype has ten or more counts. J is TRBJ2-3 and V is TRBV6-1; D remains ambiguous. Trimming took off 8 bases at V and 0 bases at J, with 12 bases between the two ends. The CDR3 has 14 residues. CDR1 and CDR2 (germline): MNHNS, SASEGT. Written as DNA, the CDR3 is TGTGCCAGCTCACGTTTAGGGAGCACAGATACGCAGTATTTT. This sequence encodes CASSRLGSTDTQYF.

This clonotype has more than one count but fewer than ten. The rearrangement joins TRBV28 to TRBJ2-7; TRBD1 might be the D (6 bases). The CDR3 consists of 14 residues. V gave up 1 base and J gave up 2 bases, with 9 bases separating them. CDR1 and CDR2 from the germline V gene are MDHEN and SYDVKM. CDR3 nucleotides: TGTGCCAGCAGTTTATATGGACAGCCCTACGAGCAGTACTTC. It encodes CASSLYGQPYEQYF.

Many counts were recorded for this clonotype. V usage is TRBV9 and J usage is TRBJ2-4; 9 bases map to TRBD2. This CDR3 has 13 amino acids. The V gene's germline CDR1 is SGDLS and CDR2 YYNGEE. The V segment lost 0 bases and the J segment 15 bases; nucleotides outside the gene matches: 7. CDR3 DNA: TGTGCCAGCAGCGTAGGACTAGCGGAACTACTGTACTTC. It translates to CASSVGLAELLYF.

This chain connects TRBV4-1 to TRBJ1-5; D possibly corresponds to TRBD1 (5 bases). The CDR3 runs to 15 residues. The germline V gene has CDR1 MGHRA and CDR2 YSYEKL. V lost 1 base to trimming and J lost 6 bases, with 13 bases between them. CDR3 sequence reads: CASSQVGERAQPQHF. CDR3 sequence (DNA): TGCGCCAGCAGCCAAGTGGGGGAACGCGCTCAGCCCCAGCATTTT.

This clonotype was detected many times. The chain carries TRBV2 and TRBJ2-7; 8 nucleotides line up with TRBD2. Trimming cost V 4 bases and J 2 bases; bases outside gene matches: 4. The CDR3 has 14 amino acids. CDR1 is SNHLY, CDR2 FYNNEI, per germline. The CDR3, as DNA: TGTGCCAGCAGTGCGGGGGGGCCGACCTACGAGCAGTACTTC. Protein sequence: CASSAGGPTYEQYF.

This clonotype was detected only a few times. This CDR3 is CASSLAGAHTF. The CDR3 DNA reads as TGTGCCAGCAGTCTGGCGGGAGCCCACACCTTC. V usage is TRBV28 and J usage is TRBJ1-2, with unresolved D. Germline CDR1 is MDHEN and CDR2 is SYDVKM. This CDR3 has 11 residues. The V end was cut by 5 bases, the J end by 12 bases, with 13 bases between.

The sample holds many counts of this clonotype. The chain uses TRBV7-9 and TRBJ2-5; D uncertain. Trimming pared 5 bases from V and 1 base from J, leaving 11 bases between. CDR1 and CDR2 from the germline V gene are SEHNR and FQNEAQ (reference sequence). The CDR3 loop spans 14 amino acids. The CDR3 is CASSPPQGQETQYF. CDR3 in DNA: TGTGCCAGCAGCCCCCCTCAAGGCCAAGAGACCCAGTACTTC.

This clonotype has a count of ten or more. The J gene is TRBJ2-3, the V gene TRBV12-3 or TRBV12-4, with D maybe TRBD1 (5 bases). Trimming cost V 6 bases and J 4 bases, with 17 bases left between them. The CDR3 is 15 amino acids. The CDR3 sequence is CASSLGQGDADTQYF. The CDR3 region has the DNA TGTGCCAGCAGCCTGGGGCAGGGCGACGCAGATACGCAGTATTTT.

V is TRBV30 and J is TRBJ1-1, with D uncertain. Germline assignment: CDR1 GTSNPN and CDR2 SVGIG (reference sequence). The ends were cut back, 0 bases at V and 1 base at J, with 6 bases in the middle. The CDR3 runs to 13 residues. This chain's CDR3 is CAWSVGGNTEAFF. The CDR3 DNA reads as TGTGCCTGGAGTGTAGGAGGGAACACTGAAGCTTTCTTT. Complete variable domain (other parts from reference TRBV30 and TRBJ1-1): SQTIHQWPATLVQPVGSPLSLECTVEGTSNPNLYWYRQAAGRGLQLLFYSVGIGQISSEVPQNLSASRPQDRQFILSSKKLLLSDSGFYLCAWSVGGNTEAFFGQGTRLTVV.

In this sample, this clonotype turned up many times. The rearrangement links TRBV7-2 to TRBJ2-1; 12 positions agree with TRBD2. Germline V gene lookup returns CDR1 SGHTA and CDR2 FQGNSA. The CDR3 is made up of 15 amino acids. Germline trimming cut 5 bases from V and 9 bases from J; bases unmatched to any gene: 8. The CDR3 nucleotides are TGTGCCAGCAGCCCCCGGACTAGCGGGACTGGTGAGCAGTTCTTC. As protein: CASSPRTSGTGEQFF.

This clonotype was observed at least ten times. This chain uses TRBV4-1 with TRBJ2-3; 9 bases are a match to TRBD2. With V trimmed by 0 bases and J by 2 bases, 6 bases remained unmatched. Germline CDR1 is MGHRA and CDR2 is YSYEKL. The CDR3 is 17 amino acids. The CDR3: CASSQDPLAGPTDTQYF. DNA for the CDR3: TGCGCCAGCAGCCAAGATCCACTAGCGGGCCCCACAGATACGCAGTATTTT.

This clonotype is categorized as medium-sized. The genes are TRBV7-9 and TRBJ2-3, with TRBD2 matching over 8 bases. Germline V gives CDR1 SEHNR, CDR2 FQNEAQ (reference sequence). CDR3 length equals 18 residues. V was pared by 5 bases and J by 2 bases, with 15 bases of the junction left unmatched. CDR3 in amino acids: CASSGHRREGGPTDTQYF. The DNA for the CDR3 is TGTGCCAGCAGCGGACACCGCCGGGAGGGAGGGCCCACAGATACGCAGTATTTT.

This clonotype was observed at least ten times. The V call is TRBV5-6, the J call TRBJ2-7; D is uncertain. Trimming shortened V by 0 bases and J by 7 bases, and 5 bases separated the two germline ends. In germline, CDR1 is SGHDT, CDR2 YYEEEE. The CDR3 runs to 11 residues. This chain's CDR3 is CASSLVGEQYF. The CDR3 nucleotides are TGTGCCAGCAGCTTGGTTGGGGAGCAGTACTTC.

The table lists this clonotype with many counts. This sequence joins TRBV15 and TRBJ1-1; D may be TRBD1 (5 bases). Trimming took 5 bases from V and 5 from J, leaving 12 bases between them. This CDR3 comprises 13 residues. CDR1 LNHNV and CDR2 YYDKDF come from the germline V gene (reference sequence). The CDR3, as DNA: TGTGCCACCAGCTCGGCAGGGAGGACTGAAGCTTTCTTT. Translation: CATSSAGRTEAFF.

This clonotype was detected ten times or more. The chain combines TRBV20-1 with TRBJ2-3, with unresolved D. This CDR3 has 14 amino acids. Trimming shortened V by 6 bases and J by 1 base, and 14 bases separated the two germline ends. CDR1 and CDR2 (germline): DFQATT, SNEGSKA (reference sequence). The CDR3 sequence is CSARPRPGTDTQYF. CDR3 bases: TGCAGTGCCCGACCTAGACCTGGCACAGATACGCAGTATTTT.

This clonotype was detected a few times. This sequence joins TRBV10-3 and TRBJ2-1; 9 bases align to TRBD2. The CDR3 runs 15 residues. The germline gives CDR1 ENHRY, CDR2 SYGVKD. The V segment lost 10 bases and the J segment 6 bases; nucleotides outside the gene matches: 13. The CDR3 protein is CATKTSGPITNEQFF. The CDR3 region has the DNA TGTGCCACGAAGACTAGCGGTCCAATTACCAATGAGCAGTTCTTC.

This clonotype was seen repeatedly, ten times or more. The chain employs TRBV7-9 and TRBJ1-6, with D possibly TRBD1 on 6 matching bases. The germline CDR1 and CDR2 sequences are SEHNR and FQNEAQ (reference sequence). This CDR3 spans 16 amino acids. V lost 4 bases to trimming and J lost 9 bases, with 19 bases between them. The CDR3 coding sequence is TGTGCCAGCAGCTCCCCCGTCGGGGGGGCAGGTTCACCCCTCCACTTT. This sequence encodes CASSSPVGGAGSPLHF.

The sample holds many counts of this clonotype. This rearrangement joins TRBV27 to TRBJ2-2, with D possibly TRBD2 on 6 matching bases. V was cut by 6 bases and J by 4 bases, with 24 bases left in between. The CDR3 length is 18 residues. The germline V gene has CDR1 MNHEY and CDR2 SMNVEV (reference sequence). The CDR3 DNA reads TGTGCCAGCAGCCCAACCCTCCCACTCGTGGAGGGCACCGGGGAGCTGTTTTTT. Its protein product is CASSPTLPLVEGTGELFF.

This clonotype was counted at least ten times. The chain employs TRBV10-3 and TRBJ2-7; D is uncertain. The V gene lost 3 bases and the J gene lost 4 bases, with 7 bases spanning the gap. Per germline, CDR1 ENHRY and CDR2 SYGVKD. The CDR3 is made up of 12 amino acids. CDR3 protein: CAISDMGYEQYF. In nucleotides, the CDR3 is TGTGCCATCAGTGATATGGGGTACGAGCAGTACTTC.

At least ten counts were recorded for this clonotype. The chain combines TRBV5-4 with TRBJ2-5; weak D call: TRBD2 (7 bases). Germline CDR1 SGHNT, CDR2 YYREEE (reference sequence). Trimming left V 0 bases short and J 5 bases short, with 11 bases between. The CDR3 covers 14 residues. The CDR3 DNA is TGTGCCAGCAGCTTGGAGAGGGGGGGGGAGACCCAGTACTTC. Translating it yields CASSLERGGETQYF.

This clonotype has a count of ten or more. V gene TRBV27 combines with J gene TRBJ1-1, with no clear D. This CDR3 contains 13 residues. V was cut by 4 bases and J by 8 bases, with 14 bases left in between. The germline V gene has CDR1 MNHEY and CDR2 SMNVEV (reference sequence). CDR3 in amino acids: CASSSSGDLEAFF. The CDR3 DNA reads TGTGCCAGCAGTTCCTCAGGCGACCTAGAAGCTTTCTTT.

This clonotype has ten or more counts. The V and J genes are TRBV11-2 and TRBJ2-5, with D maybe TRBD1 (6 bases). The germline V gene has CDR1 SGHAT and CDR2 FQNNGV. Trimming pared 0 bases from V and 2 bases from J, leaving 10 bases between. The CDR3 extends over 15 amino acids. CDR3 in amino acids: CASSLEGHDQETQYF. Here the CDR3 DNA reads TGTGCCAGCAGCTTAGAGGGACACGATCAAGAGACCCAGTACTTC.